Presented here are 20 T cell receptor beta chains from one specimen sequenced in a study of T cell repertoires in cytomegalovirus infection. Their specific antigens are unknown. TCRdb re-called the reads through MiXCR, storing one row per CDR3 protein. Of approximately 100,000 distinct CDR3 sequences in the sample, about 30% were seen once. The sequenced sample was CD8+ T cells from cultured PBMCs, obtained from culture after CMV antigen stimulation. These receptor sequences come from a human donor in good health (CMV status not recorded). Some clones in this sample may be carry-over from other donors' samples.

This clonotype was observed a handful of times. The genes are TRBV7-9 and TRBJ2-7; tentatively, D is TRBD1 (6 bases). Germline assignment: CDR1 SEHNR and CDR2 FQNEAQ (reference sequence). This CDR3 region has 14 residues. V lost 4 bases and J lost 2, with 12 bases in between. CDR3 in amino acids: CASSSQGQPYEQYF. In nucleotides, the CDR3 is TGTGCCAGCAGCTCACAAGGACAGCCCTACGAGCAGTACTTC.

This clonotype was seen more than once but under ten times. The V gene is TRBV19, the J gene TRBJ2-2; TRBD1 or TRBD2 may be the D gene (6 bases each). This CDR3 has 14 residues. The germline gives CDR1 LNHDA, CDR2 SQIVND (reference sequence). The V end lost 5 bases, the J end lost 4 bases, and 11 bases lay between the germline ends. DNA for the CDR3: TGTGCCAGTAGTTGGGGGGCTATCACCGGGGAGCTGTTTTTT. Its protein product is CASSWGAITGELFF.

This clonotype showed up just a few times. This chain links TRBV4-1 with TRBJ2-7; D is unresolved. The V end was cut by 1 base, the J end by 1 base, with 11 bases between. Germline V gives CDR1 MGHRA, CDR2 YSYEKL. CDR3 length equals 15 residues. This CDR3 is CASSQADTTSYEQYF. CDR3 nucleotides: TGCGCCAGCAGCCAAGCAGACACCACTTCCTACGAGCAGTACTTC.

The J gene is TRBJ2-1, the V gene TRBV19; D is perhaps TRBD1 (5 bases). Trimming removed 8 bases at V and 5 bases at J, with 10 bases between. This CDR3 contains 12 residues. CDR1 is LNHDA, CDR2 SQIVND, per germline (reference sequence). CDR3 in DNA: TGTGCCAGTCGAAGGGGAAACAATGAGCAGTTCTTC. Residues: CASRRGNNEQFF.

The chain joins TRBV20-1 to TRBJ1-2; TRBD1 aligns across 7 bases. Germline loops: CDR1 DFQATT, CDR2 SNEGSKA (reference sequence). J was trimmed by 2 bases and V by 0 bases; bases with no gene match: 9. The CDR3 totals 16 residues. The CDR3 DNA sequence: TGCAGTGCTAGAGATACCAGGGGGGCGACCAACTATGGCTACACCTTC. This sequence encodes CSARDTRGATNYGYTF.

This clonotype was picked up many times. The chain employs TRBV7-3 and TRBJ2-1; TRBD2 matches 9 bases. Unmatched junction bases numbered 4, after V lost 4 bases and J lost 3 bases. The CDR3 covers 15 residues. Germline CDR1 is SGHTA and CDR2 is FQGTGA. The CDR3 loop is CASSSLAGSYNEQFF. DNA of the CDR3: TGTGCCAGCAGCTCTCTAGCGGGGAGCTACAATGAGCAGTTCTTC.

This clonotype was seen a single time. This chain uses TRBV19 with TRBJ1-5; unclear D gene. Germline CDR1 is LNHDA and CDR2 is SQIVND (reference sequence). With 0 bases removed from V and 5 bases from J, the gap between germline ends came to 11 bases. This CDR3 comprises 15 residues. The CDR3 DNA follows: TGTGCCAGTAGTATAGATCGCGACACGGATCAGCCCCAGCATTTT. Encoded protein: CASSIDRDTDQPQHF.

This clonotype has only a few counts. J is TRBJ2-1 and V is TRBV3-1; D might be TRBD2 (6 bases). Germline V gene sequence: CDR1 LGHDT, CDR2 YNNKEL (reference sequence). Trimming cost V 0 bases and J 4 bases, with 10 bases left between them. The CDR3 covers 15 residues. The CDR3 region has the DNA TGTGCCAGCAGCCAAGATGGGACTGGGTACAATGAGCAGTTCTTC. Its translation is CASSQDGTGYNEQFF.

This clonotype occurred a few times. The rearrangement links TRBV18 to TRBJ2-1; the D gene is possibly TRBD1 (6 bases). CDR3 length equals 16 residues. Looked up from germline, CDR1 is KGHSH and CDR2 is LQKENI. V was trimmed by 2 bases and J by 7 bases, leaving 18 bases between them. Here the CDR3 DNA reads TGTGCCAGCTCACCAAGTACACAGGGCCCTACGAATGAGCAGTTCTTC. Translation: CASSPSTQGPTNEQFF.

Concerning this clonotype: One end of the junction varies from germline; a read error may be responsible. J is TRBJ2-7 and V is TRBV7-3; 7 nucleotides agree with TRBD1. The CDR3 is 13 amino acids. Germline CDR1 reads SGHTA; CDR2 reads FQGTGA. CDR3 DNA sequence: TGTGCTAGCAGACACGGGACAGTCTGCGAGCAGTACTTC. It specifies CASRHGTVCEQYF.

CDR3 sequence reads: CSVELHLLAGYTDTQYF. CDR3 DNA sequence: TGCAGCGTTGAACTCCACCTATTAGCAGGTTACACAGATACGCAGTATTTT. This rearrangement joins TRBV29-1 to TRBJ2-3, with D hard to call. CDR3 size: 17 residues. Trimming cost V 2 bases and J 2 bases, with 20 bases left between them. CDR1 SQVTM and CDR2 ANQGSEA come from the germline V gene.

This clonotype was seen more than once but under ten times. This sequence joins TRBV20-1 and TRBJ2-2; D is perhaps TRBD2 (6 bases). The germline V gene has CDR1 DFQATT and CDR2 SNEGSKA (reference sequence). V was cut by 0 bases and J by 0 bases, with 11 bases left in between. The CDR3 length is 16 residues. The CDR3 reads CSARDLERANTGELFF. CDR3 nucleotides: TGCAGTGCTAGAGATTTGGAGCGGGCGAACACCGGGGAGCTGTTTTTT.

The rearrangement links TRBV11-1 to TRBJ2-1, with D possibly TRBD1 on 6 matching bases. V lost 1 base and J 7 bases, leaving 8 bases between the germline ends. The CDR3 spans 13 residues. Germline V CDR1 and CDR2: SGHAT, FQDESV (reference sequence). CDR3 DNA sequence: TGTGCCAGCAGCTTAGTCGGACAGAATGAGCAGTTCTTC. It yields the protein CASSLVGQNEQFF.

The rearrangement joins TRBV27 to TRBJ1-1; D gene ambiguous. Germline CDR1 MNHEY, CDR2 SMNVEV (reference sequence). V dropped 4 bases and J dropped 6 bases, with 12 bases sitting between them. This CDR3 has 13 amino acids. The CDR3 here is CASSWSSLAEAFF. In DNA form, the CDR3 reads TGTGCCAGCAGTTGGTCGAGTTTGGCTGAAGCTTTCTTT.

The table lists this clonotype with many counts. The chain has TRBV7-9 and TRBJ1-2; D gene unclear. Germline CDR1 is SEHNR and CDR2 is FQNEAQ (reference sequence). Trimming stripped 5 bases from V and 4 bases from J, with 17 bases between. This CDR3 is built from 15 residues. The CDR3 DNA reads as TGTGCCAGCAGCCCCCCAGCATGGATCTCCTATGGCTACACCTTC. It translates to CASSPPAWISYGYTF.

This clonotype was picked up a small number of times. The CDR3 region is CASSYSIGRNDGYTF. The CDR3 DNA follows: TGTGCCAGCAGTTACTCGATAGGCAGGAATGATGGCTACACCTTC. The chain employs TRBV6-5 and TRBJ1-2, with unresolved D. The germline V and J ends were trimmed by 0 bases and 6 bases, with 14 bases remaining between them. This CDR3 comprises 15 residues. Germline CDR1 reads MNHEY; CDR2 reads SVGAGI.

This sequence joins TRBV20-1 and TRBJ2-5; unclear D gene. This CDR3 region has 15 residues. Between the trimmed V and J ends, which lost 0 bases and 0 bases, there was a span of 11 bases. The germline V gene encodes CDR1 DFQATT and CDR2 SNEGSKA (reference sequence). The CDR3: CSARDYWNHQETQYF. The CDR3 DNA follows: TGCAGTGCTAGAGATTATTGGAACCACCAAGAGACCCAGTACTTC.

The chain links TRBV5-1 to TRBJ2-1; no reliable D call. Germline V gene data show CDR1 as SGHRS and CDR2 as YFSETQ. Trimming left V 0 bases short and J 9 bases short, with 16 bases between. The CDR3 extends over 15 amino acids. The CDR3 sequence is CASSLAASPDGEQFF. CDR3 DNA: TGCGCCAGCAGCTTGGCCGCATCCCCCGACGGTGAGCAGTTCTTC.

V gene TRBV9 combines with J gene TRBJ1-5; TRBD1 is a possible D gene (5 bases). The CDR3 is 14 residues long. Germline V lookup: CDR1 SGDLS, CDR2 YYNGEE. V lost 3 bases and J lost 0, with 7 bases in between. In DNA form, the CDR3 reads TGTGCCAGCAGCGGGGACTTTAGCAATCAGCCCCAGCATTTT. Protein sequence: CASSGDFSNQPQHF.

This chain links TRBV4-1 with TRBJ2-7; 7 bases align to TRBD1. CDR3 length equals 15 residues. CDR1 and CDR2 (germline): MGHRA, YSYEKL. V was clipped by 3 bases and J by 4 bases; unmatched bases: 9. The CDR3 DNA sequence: TGCGCCAGCAGCCACGGTGTACAGGGGCTATACGAGCAGTACTTC. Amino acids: CASSHGVQGLYEQYF.